This T cell receptor (beta chain) was obtained from a study of cytomegalovirus exposure and HLA in healthy donors. Study observations and caveats: HLA alleles were associated with 15,000 to 20,000 TCR beta sequences in a later analysis at 0.05 false discovery rate. Earlier findings revealed that most TCR beta V segments proved productive either about 87% or about 30% of the time. A few V segments could not be told apart, such as TRBV6-2 and TRBV6-3, and were left out.

PCR was performed using 60 Vbeta and 13 Jbeta primers. Sequencing used immunoSEQ multiplex PCR; TCRdb keeps in-frame clones, though not all of them. Of under 200,000 clones in the sample, approximately 62% were seen once. V shed 6 bases, J shed 7 bases, and the junction held 15 bases outside the gene matches. The CDR3 loop spans 15 amino acids. Germline assignment: CDR1 SQVTM and CDR2 ANQGSEA. When sampled, the donors appeared nominally healthy, though they likely had unrecorded immune exposures. Concerning this clone: Its antigen is not known.

Material for sequencing was PBMCs. This sequence was found in a man in his forties or fifties in good health and CMV-seronegative. V gene TRBV29-1 combines with J gene TRBJ2-3; TRBD2 aligns across 8 bases. This chain's CDR3 is CSVNPGTSTGNTQYF. The CDR3, as DNA: TGCAGCGTCAATCCCGGGACTAGTACCGGAAATACGCAGTATTTT.